In this sample, the clone carrying this T cell receptor beta chain turned up many times. The source of the sample is a study of T cells in Graves' hyperthyroidism and ophthalmopathy. RNA transcripts gave rise to amplified TCR beta CDR3 regions. With the HTBI primer set, the TCR CDR3 went through a first round of RT-PCR. TCRdb used MiXCR to reprocess the multiplex PCR reads, holding one entry per CDR3 protein. The sample holds 340,000 or so distinct CDR3 sequences, roughly a fifth seen once. V lost 5 bases and J 6 bases, leaving 13 bases between the germline ends. This CDR3 is 14 amino acids long. CDR1 and CDR2 (germline): MNHNS, SASEGT.

Sequences were obtained from blood. The chain links TRBV6-1 to TRBJ2-2; D is ambiguous. The sequence came from a woman between 45 and 65 years old with Graves' hyperthyroidism. The CDR3 nucleotides read TGTGCCAGCAGTCAAAGGATTGGGCCCGGGGAGCTGTTTTTT. Translated: CASSQRIGPGELFF.